This entry lists 5 T cell receptor beta chains sequenced from one sample in a study of blood T cell repertoires in COVID-19. Assay used: immunoSEQ multiplex PCR; TCRdb lists only in-frame clones, some missing. The sample holds 130,000 to 150,000 clones; about 90% are singletons and the top ten take about 4.1%. Input material: PBMCs or T cells enriched from blood (not recorded which). These receptors were collected from a woman aged 40 to 49 who had been exposed to COVID-19.

The V call is TRBV28, the J call TRBJ1-2; D is unresolved. Trimming shortened V by 4 bases and J by 7 bases, and 19 bases separated the two germline ends. This CDR3 is 15 amino acids long. Germline CDR1 and CDR2: MDHEN and SYDVKM. As DNA, the CDR3 is TGTGCCAGCAGTTCCGAATCTAGCGGTTCAGGTGGCTACACCTTC. Protein: CASSSESSGSGGYTF.

J is TRBJ1-2 and V is TRBV3-1 (or the pseudogene TRBV3-2); 7 bases fit TRBD1. V was clipped by 1 base and J by 1 base; unmatched bases: 6. The CDR3 is made up of 16 amino acids. The germline V gene has CDR1 LGHDT and CDR2 YNNKEL (reference sequence). The CDR3 DNA follows: TGTGCCAGCAGCCAAGGACAGGGTCCCGGTAACTATGGCTACACCTTC. This gives the protein CASSQGQGPGNYGYTF.

CDR3 nucleotide sequence: TGTGCCAGCAGTACCGGGACAGGGGGCATCCAAGGAAACACCATATATTTT. Protein sequence: CASSTGTGGIQGNTIYF. V is TRBV28 and J is TRBJ1-3, with 12 bases fitting TRBD1. This CDR3 has 17 residues. CDR1 MDHEN and CDR2 SYDVKM come from the germline V gene. Germline trimming cut 5 bases from V and 4 bases from J; bases unmatched to any gene: 9.

J is TRBJ2-5 and V is TRBV28, with 7 bases aligning to TRBD2. V shed 5 bases and J 5 bases; nucleotides not matched to a gene: 2. The CDR3 has 12 amino acids. Looked up from germline, CDR1 is MDHEN and CDR2 is SYDVKM. The CDR3 bases are TGTGCCAGCAGTGTTAGCGGGGAGACCCAGTACTTC. Its translation is CASSVSGETQYF.

The chain combines TRBV3-1 (or the pseudogene TRBV3-2) with TRBJ1-1, with D possibly matching TRBD1 (6 bases). V was trimmed by 3 bases and J by 1 base, leaving 18 bases between them. The CDR3 consists of 17 residues. CDR1 LGHDT and CDR2 YNNKEL come from the germline V gene (reference sequence). CDR3 sequence reads: CASSQTLRGAANTEAFF. DNA for the CDR3: TGTGCCAGCAGCCAGACACTCAGGGGAGCGGCGAACACTGAAGCTTTCTTT.